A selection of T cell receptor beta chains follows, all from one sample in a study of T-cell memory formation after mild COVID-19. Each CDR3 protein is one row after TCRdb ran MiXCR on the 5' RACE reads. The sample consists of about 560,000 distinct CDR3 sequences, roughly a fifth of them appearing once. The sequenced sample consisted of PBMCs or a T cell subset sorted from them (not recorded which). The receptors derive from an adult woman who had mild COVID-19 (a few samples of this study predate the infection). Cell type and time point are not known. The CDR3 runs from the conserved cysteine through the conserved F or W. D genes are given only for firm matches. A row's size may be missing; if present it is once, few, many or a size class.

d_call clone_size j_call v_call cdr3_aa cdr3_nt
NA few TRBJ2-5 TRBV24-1 CATSDFGPSPLGETQYF TGTGCCACCAGTGATTTCGGACCCTCCCCCCTCGGGGAGACCCAGTACTTC
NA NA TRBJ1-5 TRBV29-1 CSGSRGPNQPQHF TGCAGCGGTTCGCGGGGCCCCAATCAGCCCCAGCATTTT
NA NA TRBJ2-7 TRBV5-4 CASSLGGGKSYEQYF TGTGCCAGCAGCTTGGGTGGGGGAAAATCCTACGAGCAGTACTTC
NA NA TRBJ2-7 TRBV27 CASSLGLANSYEQYF TGTGCCAGCAGTTTAGGGCTAGCTAACTCCTACGAGCAGTACTTC
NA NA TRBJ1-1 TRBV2 CASRDRTTPNTEAFF TGTGCCAGCAGGGACCGAACGACTCCCAACACTGAAGCTTTCTTT
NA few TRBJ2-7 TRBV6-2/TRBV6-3 CASSPLPLREKSYEQYF TGTGCCAGCAGTCCCCTCCCCCTTAGGGAGAAGTCCTACGAGCAGTACTTC
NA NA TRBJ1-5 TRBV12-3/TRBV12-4 CASGTAWQRVQPQHF TGTGCCAGCGGCACAGCGTGGCAGAGGGTTCAGCCCCAGCATTTT
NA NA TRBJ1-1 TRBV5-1 CASSPGGPNTEAFF TGCGCCAGTTCCCCCGGGGGGCCTAACACTGAAGCTTTCTTT
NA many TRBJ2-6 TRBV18 CASSPSSGANVLTF TGTGCCAGCAGCCCATCCTCTGGGGCCAACGTCCTGACTTTC
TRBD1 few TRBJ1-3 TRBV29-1 CSVHGQGAIYF TGCAGCGTTCACGGACAGGGGGCCATATATTTT
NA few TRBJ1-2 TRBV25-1 CASSELGDTFYGYTF TGTGCCAGCAGTGAACTCGGGGATACCTTCTATGGCTACACCTTC
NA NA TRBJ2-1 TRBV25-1 CASSEGGRRGDNEQFF TGTGCCAGCAGTGAAGGCGGCAGGCGTGGGGACAATGAGCAGTTCTTC
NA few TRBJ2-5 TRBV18 CASSPYSQGKETQYF TGTGCCAGCTCACCTTATTCCCAGGGCAAAGAGACCCAGTACTTC
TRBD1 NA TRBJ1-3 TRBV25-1 CASSDDRGGGNTIYF TGTGCCAGCAGTGACGACAGGGGAGGTGGAAACACCATATATTTT
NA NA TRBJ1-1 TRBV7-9 CASSSRSRGDTEAFF TGTGCCAGCAGCTCCCGGTCCCGAGGAGACACTGAAGCTTTCTTT
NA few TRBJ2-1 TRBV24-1 CATSDYGTGGPNEQFF TGTGCCACCAGTGATTACGGGACCGGCGGACCCAATGAGCAGTTCTTC
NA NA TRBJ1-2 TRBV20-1 CSAAPGRVDGYTF TGCAGTGCTGCCCCTGGCAGGGTTGATGGCTACACCTTC
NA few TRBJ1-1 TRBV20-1 CSARDTGRSTEAFF TGCAGTGCTAGAGACACAGGGAGGAGCACTGAAGCTTTCTTT
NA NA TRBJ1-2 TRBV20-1 CSARGRKGDGYTF TGCAGTGCTAGAGGAAGAAAGGGGGATGGCTACACCTTC
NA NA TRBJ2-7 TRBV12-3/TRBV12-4 CASSLERGSRSSYEQYF TGTGCCAGCAGTTTAGAAAGAGGATCGAGGAGCTCCTACGAGCAGTACTTC
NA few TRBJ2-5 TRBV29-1 CSVQVTGQETQYF TGCAGCGTCCAAGTGACAGGCCAAGAGACCCAGTACTTC
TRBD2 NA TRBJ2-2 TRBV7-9 CASSLLGLQVTGELFF TGTGCCAGCAGCTTACTGGGACTACAAGTCACCGGGGAGCTGTTTTTT
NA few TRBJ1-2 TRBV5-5 CASSLVGEQDYGYTF TGTGCCAGCAGCTTGGTGGGGGAGCAGGACTATGGCTACACCTTC
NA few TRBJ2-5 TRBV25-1 CASSGGDQETQYF TGTGCCAGCAGTGGGGGTGATCAAGAGACCCAGTACTTC
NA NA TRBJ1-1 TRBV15 CATSRDGPFSEAFF TGTGCCACCAGCAGAGATGGTCCGTTTTCTGAAGCTTTCTTT
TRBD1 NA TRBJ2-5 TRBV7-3 CASSLTGTGRETQYF TGTGCCAGCAGCTTAACCGGGACAGGGCGAGAGACCCAGTACTTC
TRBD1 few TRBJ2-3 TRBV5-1 CASSFTGVGDTQYF TGCGCCAGCAGCTTCACAGGGGTTGGAGATACGCAGTATTTT
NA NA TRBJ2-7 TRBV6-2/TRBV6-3 CASSYNSLYEQYF TGTGCCAGCAGTTACAACTCTTTATACGAGCAGTACTTC
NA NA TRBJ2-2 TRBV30 CAWSVFRRGTGELFF TGTGCCTGGAGTGTTTTCAGACGGGGAACCGGGGAGCTGTTTTTT
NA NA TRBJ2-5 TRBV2 CASKYQETQYF TGTGCCAGCAAGTACCAAGAGACCCAGTACTTC
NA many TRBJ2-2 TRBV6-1 CASTKNTGELFF TGTGCCAGCACAAAGAACACCGGGGAGCTGTTTTTT
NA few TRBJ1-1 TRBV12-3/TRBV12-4 CASSHFMILTEAFF TGTGCCAGCAGTCACTTTATGATATTGACTGAAGCTTTCTTT
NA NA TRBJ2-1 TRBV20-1 CSARAVENNEQFF TGCAGTGCTAGGGCAGTGGAAAACAATGAGCAGTTCTTC
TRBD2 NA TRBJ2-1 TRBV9 CASSSAGARGNEQFF TGTGCCAGCAGCTCAGCGGGAGCTAGGGGCAATGAGCAGTTCTTC
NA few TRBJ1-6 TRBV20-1 CSARLRDFFDSPLHF TGCAGTGCTAGACTTCGGGACTTCTTCGATTCACCCCTCCACTTT
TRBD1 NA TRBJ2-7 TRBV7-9 CASRGDGDRGTYEQYF TGTGCCAGCAGAGGAGATGGGGACAGGGGGACCTACGAGCAGTACTTC